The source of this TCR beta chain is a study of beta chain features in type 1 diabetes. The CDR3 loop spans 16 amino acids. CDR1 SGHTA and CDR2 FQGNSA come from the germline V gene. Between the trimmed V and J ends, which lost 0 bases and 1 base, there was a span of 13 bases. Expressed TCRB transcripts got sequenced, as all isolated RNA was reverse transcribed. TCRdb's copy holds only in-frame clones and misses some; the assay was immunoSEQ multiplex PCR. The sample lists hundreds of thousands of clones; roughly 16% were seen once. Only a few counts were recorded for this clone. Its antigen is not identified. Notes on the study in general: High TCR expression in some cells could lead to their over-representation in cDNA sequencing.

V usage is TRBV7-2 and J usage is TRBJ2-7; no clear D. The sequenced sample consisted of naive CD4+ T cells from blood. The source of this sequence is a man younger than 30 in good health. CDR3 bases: TGTGCCAGCAGCTTAGCGGTAGCCATAGCTTCCTACGAGCAGTACTTC. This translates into CASSLAVAIASYEQYF.